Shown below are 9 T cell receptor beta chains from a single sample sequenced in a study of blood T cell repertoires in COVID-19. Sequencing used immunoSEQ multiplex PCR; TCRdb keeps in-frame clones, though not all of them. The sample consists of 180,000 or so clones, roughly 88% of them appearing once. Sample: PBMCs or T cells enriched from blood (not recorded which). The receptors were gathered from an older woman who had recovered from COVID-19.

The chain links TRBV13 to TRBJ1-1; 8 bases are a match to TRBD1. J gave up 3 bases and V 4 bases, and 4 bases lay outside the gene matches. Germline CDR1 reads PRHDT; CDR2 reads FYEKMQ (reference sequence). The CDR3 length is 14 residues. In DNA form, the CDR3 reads TGTGCCAGCAGCTCCAGGGGGCGATACACTGAAGCTTTCTTT. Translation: CASSSRGRYTEAFF.

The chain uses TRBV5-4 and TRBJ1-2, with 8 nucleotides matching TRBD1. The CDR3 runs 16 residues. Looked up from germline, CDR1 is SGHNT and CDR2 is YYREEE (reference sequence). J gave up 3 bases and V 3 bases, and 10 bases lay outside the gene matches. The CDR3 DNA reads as TGTGCCAGCAGCTCGGAGCTCCTGACAGGGGACTATGGCTACACCTTC. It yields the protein CASSSELLTGDYGYTF.

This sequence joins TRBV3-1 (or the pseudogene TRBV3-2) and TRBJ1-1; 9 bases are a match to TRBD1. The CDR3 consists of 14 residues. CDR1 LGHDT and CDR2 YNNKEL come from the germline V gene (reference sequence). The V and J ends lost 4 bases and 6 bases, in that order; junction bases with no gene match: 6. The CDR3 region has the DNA TGTGCCAGCAGCCGAACAGGGGGCTGGTCTGAAGCTTTCTTT. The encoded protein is CASSRTGGWSEAFF.

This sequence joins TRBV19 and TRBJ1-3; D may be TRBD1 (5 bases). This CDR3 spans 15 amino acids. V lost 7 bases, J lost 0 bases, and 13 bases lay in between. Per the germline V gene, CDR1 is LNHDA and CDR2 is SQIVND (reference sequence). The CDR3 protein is CASTSHGGSGNTIYF. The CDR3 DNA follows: TGTGCCAGTACCAGTCACGGGGGCTCTGGAAACACCATATATTTT.

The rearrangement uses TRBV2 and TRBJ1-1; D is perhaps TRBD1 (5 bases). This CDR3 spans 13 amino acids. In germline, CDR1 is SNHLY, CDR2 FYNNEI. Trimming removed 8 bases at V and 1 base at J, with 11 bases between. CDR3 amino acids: CASGEQANTEAFF. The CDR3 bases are TGTGCCAGCGGGGAACAGGCGAACACTGAAGCTTTCTTT.

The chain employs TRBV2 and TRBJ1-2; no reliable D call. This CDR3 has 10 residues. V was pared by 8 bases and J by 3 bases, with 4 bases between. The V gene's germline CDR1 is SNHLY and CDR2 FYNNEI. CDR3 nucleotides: TGTGCCAGCGGAGACTATGGCTACACCTTC. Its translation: CASGDYGYTF.

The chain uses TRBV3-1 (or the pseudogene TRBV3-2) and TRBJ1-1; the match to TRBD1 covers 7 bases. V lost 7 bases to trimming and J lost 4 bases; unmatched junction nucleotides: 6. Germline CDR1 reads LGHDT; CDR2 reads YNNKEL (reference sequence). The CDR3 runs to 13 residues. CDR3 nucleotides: TGTGCCAGCACTTTTAGGGGGCCCACTGAAGCTTTCTTT. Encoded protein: CASTFRGPTEAFF.

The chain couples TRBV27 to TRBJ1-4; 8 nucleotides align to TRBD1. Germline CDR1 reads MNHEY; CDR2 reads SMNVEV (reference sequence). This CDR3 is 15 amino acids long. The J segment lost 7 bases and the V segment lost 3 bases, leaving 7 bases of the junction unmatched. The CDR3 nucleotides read TGTGCCAGCAGTTTTAAAGACAGGGGAGGTGAAAAACTGTTTTTT. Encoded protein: CASSFKDRGGEKLFF.

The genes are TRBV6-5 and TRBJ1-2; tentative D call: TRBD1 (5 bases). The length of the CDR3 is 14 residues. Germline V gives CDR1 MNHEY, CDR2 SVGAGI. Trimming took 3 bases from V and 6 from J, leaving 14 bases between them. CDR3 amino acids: CASSYARDRNGYTF. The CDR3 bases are TGTGCCAGCAGTTATGCCAGGGATAGAAATGGCTACACCTTC.